These 21 T cell receptor beta chains share one sample of origin, sequenced in a study of blood T cell repertoires in COVID-19. The table came from immunoSEQ multiplex PCR; TCRdb's copy has only in-frame clones and leaves some out. Of under 500,000 clones in the sample, roughly 91% were seen once. The sequenced material came from peripheral blood. The receptors come from a woman in her thirties with acute or convalescent COVID-19.

The rearrangement uses TRBV28 and TRBJ2-2; D remains unclear. In germline, CDR1 is MDHEN, CDR2 SYDVKM. Deletions cut 10 bases from V and 7 bases from J, with 7 bases between. The CDR3 runs 10 residues. DNA of the CDR3: TGTGCCATTTCGGTCGGGGAGCTGTTTTTT. Translated, it gives CAISVGELFF.

The rearrangement joins TRBV28 to TRBJ1-4; D may be TRBD1 (5 bases). Germline V CDR1 and CDR2: MDHEN, SYDVKM. The CDR3 covers 12 residues. Trimming shortened V by 7 bases and J by 10 bases, and 13 bases separated the two germline ends. The CDR3 nucleotides are TGTGCCAGCAATAACTCGGGGGGAAAACTGTTTTTT. Protein sequence: CASNNSGGKLFF.

This clone was counted once. The J gene is TRBJ1-1, the V gene TRBV11-2, with D perhaps TRBD1 (6 bases). This CDR3 has 14 residues. Germline assignment: CDR1 SGHAT and CDR2 FQNNGV. V lost 4 bases to trimming and J lost 8 bases, with 17 bases between them. The CDR3 protein is CASSSRIPGTEAFF. The CDR3 coding sequence is TGTGCCAGCAGCTCCAGGATCCCCGGGACAGAAGCTTTCTTT.

The chain links TRBV19 to TRBJ2-3; 9 nucleotides line up with TRBD2. This CDR3 spans 16 amino acids. In germline, CDR1 is LNHDA, CDR2 SQIVND (reference sequence). V gave up 7 bases and J gave up 0 bases; unmatched junction bases: 8. CDR3 DNA sequence: TGTGCCAGTAAGAACGGGACTAGCAAAAGCACAGATACGCAGTATTTT. It encodes CASKNGTSKSTDTQYF.

This chain uses TRBV19 with TRBJ1-5; TRBD1 might be the D (6 bases). Trimming took 3 bases from V and 3 from J, leaving 12 bases between them. Germline V gene lookup returns CDR1 LNHDA and CDR2 SQIVND (reference sequence). The CDR3 has 15 residues. The CDR3 DNA reads TGTGCCAGTAGTATCCGGGGGGCCTTCAATCAGCCCCAGCATTTT. Amino acid sequence: CASSIRGAFNQPQHF.

The chain employs TRBV4-1 and TRBJ2-1, with D unclear. Trimming pared 3 bases from V and 0 bases from J, leaving 15 bases between. Germline loops: CDR1 MGHRA, CDR2 YSYEKL. This CDR3 has 17 amino acids. The CDR3 sequence: CASSHPGPLSSYNEQFF. CDR3 coding DNA: TGCGCCAGCAGCCACCCAGGCCCCCTTAGCTCCTACAATGAGCAGTTCTTC.

Relative to its sample, this clone is large. The same CDR3 arises from other DNA sequences in this sample as well. The rearrangement uses TRBV4-1 and TRBJ2-3, with TRBD2 matching over 8 bases. Germline V lookup: CDR1 MGHRA, CDR2 YSYEKL. Germline trimming cut 3 bases from V and 1 base from J; bases unmatched to any gene: 6. This CDR3 contains 16 residues. CDR3 bases: TGCGCCAGCAGCCATTATTCGGGGGGGGGCACAGATACGCAGTATTTT. It specifies CASSHYSGGGTDTQYF.

The rearrangement links TRBV10-2 to TRBJ2-2; D is perhaps TRBD2 (5 bases). Deletions cut 8 bases from V and 4 bases from J, with 8 bases between. This CDR3 comprises 12 residues. Germline V gene data show CDR1 as WSHSY and CDR2 as SAAADI. The CDR3 loop is CASLAPTGELFF. The CDR3 DNA follows: TGCGCCAGCCTAGCCCCCACCGGGGAGCTGTTTTTT.

V and J are TRBV30 and TRBJ1-2; 7 bases agree with TRBD1. Germline V gene lookup returns CDR1 GTSNPN and CDR2 SVGIG (reference sequence). Trimming took 4 bases from V and 4 from J; bases not matched to a gene: 12. The CDR3 length is 15 residues. CDR3 loop: CAWTTTGQTFYGYTF. The CDR3 nucleotides are TGTGCCTGGACAACTACGGGACAGACCTTCTATGGCTACACCTTC.

The V and J genes are TRBV3-1 (or the pseudogene TRBV3-2) and TRBJ2-7, with 7 bases aligning to TRBD1. V gave up 2 bases and J gave up 2 bases; unmatched junction bases: 3. CDR1 is LGHDT and CDR2 is YNNKEL in the germline V gene (reference sequence). This CDR3 has 14 residues. DNA of the CDR3: TGTGCCAGCAGCCAATTCGACAGGGCCTACGAGCAGTACTTC. Its protein product is CASSQFDRAYEQYF.

The chain combines TRBV27 with TRBJ1-2; 8 bases map to TRBD1. V lost 2 bases to trimming and J lost 4 bases; unmatched junction nucleotides: 12. CDR3 size: 17 residues. Per the germline V gene, CDR1 is MNHEY and CDR2 is SMNVEV (reference sequence). CDR3 residues: CASSLMGSGGLIYGYTF. As DNA, the CDR3 is TGTGCCAGCAGTTTAATGGGTTCAGGGGGCCTCATCTATGGCTACACCTTC.

This chain joins TRBV5-1 and TRBJ2-1; a possible D gene is TRBD1 (6 bases). The CDR3 runs to 13 residues. Trimming pared 4 bases from V and 6 bases from J, leaving 11 bases between. Germline loops: CDR1 SGHRS, CDR2 YFSETQ. The CDR3 sequence: CASSGGQVNEQFF. CDR3 DNA: TGCGCCAGCAGCGGGGGACAAGTCAATGAGCAGTTCTTC.

The rearrangement uses TRBV6-6 and TRBJ1-5; no firm D call. CDR1 is MNHNY and CDR2 is SVGAGI in the germline V gene (reference sequence). CDR3 length equals 13 residues. The ends were cut back, 9 bases at V and 5 bases at J, with 14 bases in the middle. This chain's CDR3 is CASHPFGDQPQHF. The CDR3 nucleotides are TGTGCCAGTCACCCCTTCGGGGATCAGCCCCAGCATTTT.

The sample holds a few counts of this clone. This sequence joins TRBV4-1 and TRBJ2-7; weak D call: TRBD1 (6 bases). Looked up from germline, CDR1 is MGHRA and CDR2 is YSYEKL. The CDR3 extends over 17 amino acids. Trimming removed 0 bases at V and 0 bases at J, with 15 bases between. The CDR3: CASSQDPGQMSSYEQYF. The CDR3 DNA sequence: TGCGCCAGCAGCCAAGATCCCGGACAGATGAGCTCCTACGAGCAGTACTTC.

The chain couples TRBV5-4 to TRBJ2-1, with 13 bases fitting TRBD2. The CDR3 consists of 16 residues. The V gene's germline CDR1 is SGHNT and CDR2 YYREEE (reference sequence). Trimming removed 0 bases from V and 12 bases from J; junction bases left unmatched: 9. The CDR3 sequence: CASSLELAGGLVWQFF. The CDR3 DNA sequence: TGTGCCAGCAGCTTGGAACTAGCGGGGGGGCTGGTCTGGCAGTTCTTC.

The rearrangement uses TRBV3-1 (or the pseudogene TRBV3-2) and TRBJ2-3; 10 bases are shared with TRBD2. J lost 6 bases, V lost 1 base, and 10 bases had no gene match. The CDR3 runs to 17 residues. Germline assignment: CDR1 LGHDT and CDR2 YNNKEL (reference sequence). The CDR3 DNA reads TGTGCCAGCAGCCAAGTTATTTCTAGCGGGGGTGGGGATACGCAGTATTTT. It specifies CASSQVISSGGGDTQYF.

This clone was recorded a few times. The chain couples TRBV5-1 to TRBJ2-1; a possible D gene is TRBD2 (6 bases). The CDR3 has 12 amino acids. Germline CDR1 and CDR2: SGHRS and YFSETQ. Trimming took off 0 bases at V and 14 bases at J, with 12 bases between the two ends. The CDR3 protein is CASSLVWGGEFF. The CDR3 DNA reads as TGCGCCAGCAGCTTGGTATGGGGCGGGGAGTTCTTC.

The gene calls are TRBV6-5 and TRBJ1-1, with 10 bases that match TRBD1. V trimming: 4 bases; J trimming: 4 bases; junction bases outside the gene matches: 0. CDR1 is MNHEY, CDR2 SVGAGI, per germline. This CDR3 is 13 amino acids long. The CDR3 protein is CASSWDRGTEAFF. CDR3 DNA sequence: TGTGCCAGCAGTTGGGACAGGGGCACTGAAGCTTTCTTT.

This chain links TRBV27 with TRBJ2-6; D is unclear. Germline V gives CDR1 MNHEY, CDR2 SMNVEV (reference sequence). This CDR3 is 18 amino acids long. V gave up 3 bases and J gave up 0 bases, with 15 bases separating them. The CDR3 coding sequence is TGTGCCAGCAGTTTTAAGAACCCCGGGTCCTCTGGGGCCAACGTCCTGACTTTC. Protein sequence: CASSFKNPGSSGANVLTF.

The genes are TRBV6-5 and TRBJ2-2; D is possibly TRBD1 (6 bases). Germline V lookup: CDR1 MNHEY, CDR2 SVGAGI. V gave up 5 bases and J gave up 7 bases, with 14 bases separating them. This CDR3 region has 14 residues. The CDR3: CASSTRTVNGELFF. CDR3 in DNA: TGTGCCAGCAGTACCCGGACAGTCAACGGGGAGCTGTTTTTT.

V usage is TRBV21-1 and J usage is TRBJ1-2; the D call in the table, TRBD1, was not verified against the DNA. TRBV21-1 is assigned pseudogene status. This CDR3 has 13 amino acids. The CDR3 is CASKQGSNVGYTF. CDR3 coding DNA: TGTGCCAGTAAACAGGGGAGCAACGTGGGCTACACCTTC.